These 7 T cell receptor beta chains were all obtained from the same sample, sequenced in a study of glioma-infiltrating T cells. Amplification of TCR alpha and beta CDR3 regions from RNA used iRepertoire nested multiplex PCR. TCRdb re-analysed the multiplex PCR reads in MiXCR, keeping a single row per CDR3 protein. This table has about 200,000 distinct CDR3 sequences, over 30% appearing once. Sequenced material: glioma tissue, nonneoplastic brain tissue, or PBMCs (not recorded which). Receptor source: a human donor with low-grade glioma or glioblastoma, undergoing nonglioma brain surgery, or in good health (not recorded which).

About this clonotype itself: Just one base apart from a much larger clone, this may be a read error. The chain combines TRBV24-1 with TRBJ1-5; possible D gene TRBD1, 6 bases. CDR1 is KGHDR, CDR2 SFDVKD, per germline. The CDR3 has 16 residues. The CDR3: CANSEAGTTVSQPQHF. The CDR3 region has the DNA TGTGCCAACAGTGAGGCCGGGACAACTGTCAGTCAGCCCCAGCATTTT.

A remark on this clonotype: Mismatch with germline at one junction end may stem from a read error. V gene TRBV19 combines with J gene TRBJ2-1, with TRBD2 matching 12 bases. This CDR3 has 18 residues. The germline CDR1 and CDR2 sequences are LNHDA and SQIVND (reference sequence). The CDR3 is CANSISFGLAGTYNEQFF. The CDR3 DNA follows: TGTGCCAATAGTATTTCGTTCGGACTAGCGGGGACCTACAATGAGCAGTTCTTC. Together with reference TRBV19 and TRBJ2-1, the CDR3 gives the full variable domain: DGGITQSPKYLFRKEGQNVTLSCEQNLNHDAMYWYRQDPGQGLRLIYYSQIVNDFQKGDIAEGYSVSREKKESFPLTVTSAQKNPTAFYLCANSISFGLAGTYNEQFFGPGTRLTVL.

This clonotype was recorded at least ten times. This chain links TRBV4-3 with TRBJ2-1; D is ambiguous. V lost 0 bases to trimming and J lost 4 bases, with 16 bases between them. The CDR3 loop spans 17 amino acids. The germline V gene encodes CDR1 LGHNA and CDR2 YSLEER. The DNA for the CDR3 is TGCGCCAGCAGCCAAGATCTGGGCAGAAATCGTTACAATGAGCAGTTCTTC. As protein: CASSQDLGRNRYNEQFF.

This clonotype was detected only a few times. CDR3 region: CASSLIKRTTGVTDTQYF. The CDR3 DNA sequence: TGTGCCAGCAGTTTAATTAAGAGAACAACAGGGGTCACAGATACGCAGTATTTT. The chain recombines TRBV28 with TRBJ2-3, with 7 bases that match TRBD1. In germline, CDR1 is MDHEN, CDR2 SYDVKM. This CDR3 comprises 18 residues. Trimming cost V 2 bases and J 2 bases; bases outside gene matches: 13.

Concerning this clonotype itself: Given a much more abundant clone one base away, this may be a read error. The chain couples TRBV5-1 to TRBJ2-3; TRBD2 is a possible D gene (6 bases). The V end lost 0 bases, the J end lost 7 bases, and 15 bases lay between the germline ends. Looked up from germline, CDR1 is SGHRS and CDR2 is YFSETQ. The CDR3 runs to 15 residues. The CDR3 DNA is TGCGCCAGCAGCTTGGAATCCCGGAGGGCATATACGCAGTATTTT. This translates into CASSLESRRAYTQYF.

The chain couples TRBV7-2 to TRBJ2-7; D possibly corresponds to TRBD1 (5 bases). Trimming pared 3 bases from V and 2 bases from J, leaving 14 bases between. From germline, CDR1 is SGHTA and CDR2 FQGNSA. The CDR3 is 15 residues long. For the CDR3, the DNA is TGTGCCAGCAGCTTTCTGAAGGGGCTAACCTACGAGCAGTACTTC. Encoded protein: CASSFLKGLTYEQYF.

Many counts were recorded for this clonotype. The rearrangement uses TRBV20-1 and TRBJ2-7, with D maybe TRBD2 (6 bases). This CDR3 spans 11 amino acids. The germline V gene has CDR1 DFQATT and CDR2 SNEGSKA (reference sequence). This chain's CDR3 is CALASTYEQYF. CDR3 sequence (DNA): TGCGCCCTAGCGAGTACCTACGAGCAGTACTTC.